The 7 T cell receptor beta chains below were found in one sample sequenced in a study of blood T cell repertoires in COVID-19. TCRdb's copy holds only in-frame clones and misses some; the assay was immunoSEQ multiplex PCR. The profile shows fewer than 85,000 clones, about 90% of them singletons. The sample taken for sequencing was peripheral blood. These receptor sequences come from a man in his fifties with active COVID-19.

The chain couples TRBV5-1 to TRBJ2-1; TRBD1 might be the D (5 bases). V lost 4 bases and J lost 3, with 11 bases in between. The CDR3 runs to 14 residues. The germline gives CDR1 SGHRS, CDR2 YFSETQ. In DNA, the CDR3 is TGCGCCAGCAGCCTGGGGCGGAACTACAATGAGCAGTTCTTC. Its translation: CASSLGRNYNEQFF.

The chain links TRBV13 to TRBJ2-7; no firm D call. V lost 5 bases and J lost 7, with 12 bases in between. Germline V gene lookup returns CDR1 PRHDT and CDR2 FYEKMQ (reference sequence). The CDR3 spans 12 residues. The CDR3 DNA follows: TGTGCCAGCAGCCCCCGAGGTAGGGAGCAGTACTTC. This translates into CASSPRGREQYF.

The chain has TRBV19 and TRBJ1-1, with TRBD1 matching over 9 bases. This CDR3 contains 17 residues. Germline V lookup: CDR1 LNHDA, CDR2 SQIVND (reference sequence). V gave up 6 bases and J gave up 3 bases; unmatched junction bases: 14. CDR3 amino acids: CASRKIAVQGADTEAFF. The CDR3 bases are TGTGCCAGTAGGAAGATCGCCGTACAGGGGGCGGACACTGAAGCTTTCTTT.

The CDR3 here is CASSAAGDLKNIQYF. In DNA, the CDR3 is TGTGCCAGTTCCGCCGCGGGAGACCTGAAAAACATTCAGTACTTC. The chain joins TRBV19 to TRBJ2-4; 7 bases line up with TRBD2. The CDR3 covers 15 residues. With V trimmed by 8 bases and J by 4 bases, 11 bases remained unmatched. In germline, CDR1 is LNHDA, CDR2 SQIVND (reference sequence).

The chain is built from TRBV6-2 or TRBV6-3 and TRBJ1-2; 7 bases line up with TRBD1. The CDR3 consists of 14 residues. Germline assignment: CDR1 MNHEY and CDR2 SVGEGT. The V segment lost 6 bases and the J segment 7 bases; nucleotides outside the gene matches: 11. The CDR3, as DNA: TGTGCCAGCAGCCCGGGACAGATAAACACTGGCTACACCTTC. This codes for CASSPGQINTGYTF.

The gene calls are TRBV11-1 and TRBJ2-7, with 8 bases aligning to TRBD1. Trimming at V came to 5 bases and at J to 7 bases, leaving 4 bases not matched to a gene. CDR1 SGHAT and CDR2 FQDESV come from the germline V gene (reference sequence). This CDR3 has 12 residues. CDR3 DNA sequence: TGTGCCAGCAGCCCCAACAGGGGGGAGCAGTACTTC. Translating it yields CASSPNRGEQYF.

This clone was counted once. The V call is TRBV2, the J call TRBJ1-1, with a possible D match to TRBD1 (6 bases). V lost 5 bases to trimming and J lost 2 bases, with 15 bases between them. Germline V gene data show CDR1 as SNHLY and CDR2 as FYNNEI. The CDR3 is 15 amino acids. The CDR3 loop is CASSRGRQANTEAFF. The CDR3 DNA follows: TGTGCCAGCAGTCGAGGAAGACAGGCTAACACTGAAGCTTTCTTT.